This entry features one T cell receptor (beta chain) sequence. As TCR cDNA was made by 5'RACE template switching, a universal primer site and UMIs were added. TCRdb reprocessed the 5' RACE reads with MiXCR, giving one entry per CDR3 protein. Here the sample spans hundreds of thousands of distinct CDR3 sequences, 9.5% to 13% being singletons. These data belong to a study of T cells after yellow fever vaccination. Study-wide context: Low-cell-number fractions were prepared with SMART-Seq v4 Ultra Low Input.

The CDR3 contains 14 residues. The V and J ends lost 6 bases and 2 bases respectively, with 13 bases between them. CDR1 is LGHDT and CDR2 is YNNKEL in the germline V gene (reference sequence). The sequence was obtained from a man between 18 and 29 years old who received the YFV17D yellow fever vaccine. Material: PBMCs, obtained on the day of the first yellow fever vaccination. V is TRBV3-1 and J is TRBJ1-1; tentative D call: TRBD1 (6 bases). CDR3 region: CASSGRDKNTEAFF. As DNA, the CDR3 is TGTGCCAGCAGTGGCCGGGACAAAAACACTGAAGCTTTCTTT. Looking up the rest from reference TRBV3-1 and TRBJ1-1 gives the full variable domain: DTAVSQTPKYLVTQMGNDKSIKCEQNLGHDTMYWYKQDSKKFLKIMFSYNNKELIINETVPNRFSPKSPDKAHLNLHINSLELGDSAVYFCASSGRDKNTEAFFGQGTRLTVV.